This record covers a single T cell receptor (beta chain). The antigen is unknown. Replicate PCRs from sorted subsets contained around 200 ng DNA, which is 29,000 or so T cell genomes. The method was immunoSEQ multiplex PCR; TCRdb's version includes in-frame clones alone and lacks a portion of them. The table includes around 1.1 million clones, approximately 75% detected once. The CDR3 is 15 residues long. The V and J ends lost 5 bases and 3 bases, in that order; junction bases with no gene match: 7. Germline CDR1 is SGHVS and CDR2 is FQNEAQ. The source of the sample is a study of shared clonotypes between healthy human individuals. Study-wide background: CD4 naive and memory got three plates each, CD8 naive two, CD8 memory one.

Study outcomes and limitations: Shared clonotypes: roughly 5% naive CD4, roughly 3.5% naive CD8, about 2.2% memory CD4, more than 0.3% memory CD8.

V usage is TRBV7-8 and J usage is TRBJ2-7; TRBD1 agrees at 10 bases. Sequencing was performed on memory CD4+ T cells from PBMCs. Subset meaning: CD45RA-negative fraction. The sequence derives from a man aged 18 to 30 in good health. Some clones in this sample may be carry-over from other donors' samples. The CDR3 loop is CASSTDRGSYYEQYF. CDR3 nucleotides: TGTGCCAGCAGCACGGACAGGGGGTCTTACTACGAGCAGTACTTC.